This TCR beta chain was sequenced during a study of beta chain features in type 1 diabetes. In the study overall: Analysis included about 110 million sorted cells drawn from all samples.

Every bit of the isolated RNA underwent reverse transcription, so sequencing read expressed TCRB transcripts. Profiled with immunoSEQ multiplex PCR; TCRdb holds only in-frame clones, not every one. The sample gives about 150,000 clones, 8.5% to 14% of which show up once; roughly 2% is in the top ten. CDR1 and CDR2 from the germline V gene are ENHRY and SYGVKD. CDR3 size: 15 residues. J gave up 7 bases and V 2 bases, and 6 bases lay outside the gene matches. As to this clone: What it binds is unknown.

General study findings and limits: For patients, the naive, central memory and Treg TCRB repertoires appeared more alike than for healthy donors. Junctions at VDJ sites from type 1 diabetes patients had fewer insertions and more deletions.

Blood was drawn once from each donor into heparinised tubes. The draws averaged about 0.11 L. What was sequenced was central memory CD4+ T cells from blood. The TCR was taken from a man aged 18 to 30 in good health. The rearrangement joins TRBV10-3 to TRBJ1-5, with 9 bases fitting TRBD1. CDR3 protein: CAISERDRAQQPQHF. CDR3 DNA sequence: TGTGCCATCAGTGAGAGGGACAGGGCCCAGCAGCCCCAGCATTTT.